A single sample is the source of the 11 T cell receptor beta chains below, sequenced in a study of spatial heterogeneity in lung cancer. TCRdb re-derived calls from the 5' RACE reads in MiXCR, one entry per CDR3 protein. The sample yields about 20,000 distinct CDR3 sequences, more than 8.5% seen once. As to time point: blood at routine non-recurrence follow-up after resection. Material: PBMCs, obtained at follow-up. Receptors were obtained from a female donor with early-stage non-small cell lung cancer.

This clonotype was found many times. V is TRBV2 and J is TRBJ1-5; D is possibly TRBD1 (5 bases). Per the germline V gene, CDR1 is SNHLY and CDR2 is FYNNEI. Trimming took 5 bases from V and 2 from J, leaving 10 bases between them. The CDR3 consists of 14 residues. The CDR3, as DNA: TGTGCCAGCAGTCTCAGGGAGGGCAATCAGCCCCAGCATTTT. This codes for CASSLREGNQPQHF. Drawing the rest from reference TRBV2 and TRBJ1-5, the complete variable domain is EPEVTQTPSHQVTQMGQEVILRCVPISNHLYFYWYRQILGQKVEFLVSFYNNEISEKSEIFDDQFSVERPDGSNFTLKIRSTKLEDSAMYFCASSLREGNQPQHFGDGTRLSIL.

This clonotype showed up many times. The chain combines TRBV5-1 with TRBJ2-2; TRBD1 or TRBD2 may be the D gene (5 bases each). The CDR3 runs to 17 residues. V was pared by 3 bases and J by 0 bases, with 15 bases between. The germline V gene encodes CDR1 SGHRS and CDR2 YFSETQ. The chain's CDR3 is CASSSTGTYSNTGELFF. For the CDR3, the DNA is TGCGCCAGCAGCTCTACCGGGACCTACTCGAACACCGGGGAGCTGTTTTTT.

This clonotype came up many times. The chain recombines TRBV11-1 with TRBJ2-7; D gene uncertain. Trimming stripped 4 bases from V and 5 bases from J, with 15 bases between. The CDR3 runs 14 residues. The germline gives CDR1 SGHAT, CDR2 FQDESV (reference sequence). DNA of the CDR3: TGTGCCAGCAGCTACCAAGGGAAATTCGACGAGCAGTACTTC. Its translation is CASSYQGKFDEQYF.

This clonotype was detected ten times or more. This chain uses TRBV5-4 with TRBJ1-6; D may be TRBD1 (5 bases). The V and J ends lost 5 bases and 5 bases respectively, with 11 bases between them. Germline values: CDR1 SGHNT, CDR2 YYREEE (reference sequence). The CDR3 has 14 residues. The CDR3 region has the DNA TGTGCCAGCAGGTCCGGGACGGATAATTCACCCCTCCACTTT. This codes for CASRSGTDNSPLHF.

This clonotype was picked up many times. The chain joins TRBV6-6 to TRBJ1-2; D may be TRBD1 (6 bases). Germline lookup yields CDR1 MNHNY and CDR2 SVGAGI (reference sequence). This CDR3 comprises 18 residues. V lost 0 bases to trimming and J lost 4 bases, with 21 bases between them. The CDR3 bases are TGTGCCAGCAGTTACTCGACGATCGCGGGGGCTACTGGCTATGGCTACACCTTC. This translates into CASSYSTIAGATGYGYTF.

This clonotype was observed many times. The V and J genes are TRBV6-6 and TRBJ2-5; D may be TRBD1 or TRBD2 (5 bases each). Germline lookup yields CDR1 MNHNY and CDR2 SVGAGI (reference sequence). Trimming shortened V by 7 bases and J by 1 base, and 10 bases separated the two germline ends. The CDR3 sequence is 13 residues long. CDR3 region: CASTPGTQETQYF. Written as DNA, the CDR3 is TGTGCCAGCACACCCGGGACCCAAGAGACCCAGTACTTC.

This clonotype showed up many times. CDR3 DNA: TGTGCCAGCTCACCACCGACAGGGGACGGCTATGGCTACACCTTC. It codes for CASSPPTGDGYGYTF. The chain has TRBV18 and TRBJ1-2; TRBD1 matches at 8 bases. The trim removed 0 bases at V and 4 bases at J, leaving 4 bases unmatched. CDR3 size: 15 residues. The V gene's germline CDR1 is KGHSH and CDR2 LQKENI.

At least ten counts were recorded for this clonotype. The genes are TRBV5-1 and TRBJ2-7, with D tentatively TRBD1 (6 bases). Trimming pared 3 bases from V and 3 bases from J, leaving 10 bases between. Germline V lookup: CDR1 SGHRS, CDR2 YFSETQ. The CDR3 has 13 residues. DNA of the CDR3: TGCGCCAGCAGCTGGGCAGGGGTCTACGAGCAGTACTTC. Amino acids: CASSWAGVYEQYF.

This clonotype was observed many times. The chain is built from TRBV9 and TRBJ2-7, with unresolved D. Trimming pared 3 bases from V and 0 bases from J, leaving 10 bases between. Germline V CDR1 and CDR2: SGDLS, YYNGEE. This CDR3 is built from 14 residues. CDR3 sequence (DNA): TGTGCCAGCAGCGGCGCGACCAACTCCTACGAGCAGTACTTC. Its protein product is CASSGATNSYEQYF.

This clonotype has at least ten counts. The rearrangement uses TRBV28 and TRBJ2-2; D might be TRBD2 (6 bases). The CDR3 is 15 residues long. CDR1 and CDR2 (germline): MDHEN, SYDVKM. Deletions cut 6 bases from V and 0 bases from J, with 11 bases between. The CDR3 coding sequence is TGTGCCAGCAGCCTCCCGGGGGCGAACACCGGGGAGCTGTTTTTT. Residues: CASSLPGANTGELFF.

This clonotype was seen at least ten times. The chain has TRBV5-6 and TRBJ2-3, with 7 bases matching TRBD1. CDR1 SGHDT and CDR2 YYEEEE come from the germline V gene. The CDR3 runs 14 residues. V was pared by 2 bases and J by 6 bases, with 6 bases of the junction left unmatched. CDR3 sequence reads: CASSLYRGADTQYF. DNA of the CDR3: TGTGCCAGCAGCTTATACAGGGGTGCGGATACGCAGTATTTT.